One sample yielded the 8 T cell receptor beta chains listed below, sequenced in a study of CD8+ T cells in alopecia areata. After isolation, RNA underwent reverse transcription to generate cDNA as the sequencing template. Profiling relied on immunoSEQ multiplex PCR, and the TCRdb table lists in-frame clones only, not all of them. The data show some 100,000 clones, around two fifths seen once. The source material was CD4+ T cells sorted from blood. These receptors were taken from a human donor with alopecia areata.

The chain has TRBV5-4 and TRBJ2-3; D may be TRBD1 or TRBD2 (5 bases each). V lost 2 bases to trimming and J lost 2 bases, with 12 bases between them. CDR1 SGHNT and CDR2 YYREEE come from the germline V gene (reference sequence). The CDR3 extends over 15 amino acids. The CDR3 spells CASSFPRGATDTQYF. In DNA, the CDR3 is TGTGCCAGCAGCTTTCCCCGAGGGGCCACAGATACGCAGTATTTT.

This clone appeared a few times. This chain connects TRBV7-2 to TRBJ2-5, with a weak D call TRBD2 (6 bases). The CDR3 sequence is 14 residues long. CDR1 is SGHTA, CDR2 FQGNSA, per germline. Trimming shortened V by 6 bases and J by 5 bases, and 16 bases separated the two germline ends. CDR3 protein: CASRPRDWGETQYF. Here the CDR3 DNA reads TGTGCCAGCAGACCCCGGGACTGGGGCGAGACCCAGTACTTC.

The DNA for the CDR3 is TGTGCCAGCAGCTTAGTTAATACGCAGTATTTT. Translating gives CASSLVNTQYF. The chain joins TRBV7-9 to TRBJ2-3; D not certain. V lost 1 base, J lost 7 bases, and 3 bases lay in between. Germline CDR1 and CDR2: SEHNR and FQNEAQ (reference sequence). The CDR3 totals 11 residues.

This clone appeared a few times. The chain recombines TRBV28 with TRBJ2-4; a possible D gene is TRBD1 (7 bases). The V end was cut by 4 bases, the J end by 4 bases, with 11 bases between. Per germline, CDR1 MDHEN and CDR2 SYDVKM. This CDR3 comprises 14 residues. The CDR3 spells CASSWAGQKNIQYF. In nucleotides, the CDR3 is TGTGCCAGCAGTTGGGCGGGACAGAAAAACATTCAGTACTTC.

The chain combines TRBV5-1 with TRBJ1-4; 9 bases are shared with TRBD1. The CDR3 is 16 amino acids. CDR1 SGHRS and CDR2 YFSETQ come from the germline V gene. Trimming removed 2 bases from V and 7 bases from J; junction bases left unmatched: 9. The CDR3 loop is CASSLTAQGAAEKLFF. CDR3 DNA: TGCGCCAGCAGCTTAACCGCACAGGGGGCGGCTGAAAAACTGTTTTTT.

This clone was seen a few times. The CDR3 nucleotides read TGCAGCGTTCTACCGGGACTCCGGAGCACAGATACGCAGTATTTT. Protein sequence: CSVLPGLRSTDTQYF. V is TRBV29-1 and J is TRBJ2-3; tentative D call: TRBD2 (6 bases). The CDR3 runs 15 residues. V was trimmed by 5 bases and J by 0 bases, leaving 15 bases between them. Germline values: CDR1 SQVTM, CDR2 ANQGSEA.

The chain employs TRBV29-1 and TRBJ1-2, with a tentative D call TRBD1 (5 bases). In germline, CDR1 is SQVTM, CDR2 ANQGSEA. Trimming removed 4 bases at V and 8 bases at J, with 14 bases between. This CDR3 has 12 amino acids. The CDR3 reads CSVGGDLYGYTF. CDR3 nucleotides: TGCAGCGTTGGAGGGGACCTCTACGGCTACACCTTC.

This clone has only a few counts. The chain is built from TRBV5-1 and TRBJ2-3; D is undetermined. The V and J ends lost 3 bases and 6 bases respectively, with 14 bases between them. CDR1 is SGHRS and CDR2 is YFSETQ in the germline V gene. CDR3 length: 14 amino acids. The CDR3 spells CASSSHFLKDTQYF. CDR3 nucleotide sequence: TGCGCCAGCAGCTCGCACTTTCTCAAGGATACGCAGTATTTT. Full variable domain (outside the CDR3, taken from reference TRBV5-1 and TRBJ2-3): KAGVTQTPRYLIKTRGQQVTLSCSPISGHRSVSWYQQTPGQGLQFLFEYFSETQRNKGNFPGRFSGRQFSNSRSEMNVSTLELGDSALYLCASSSHFLKDTQYFGPGTRLTVL.